The present TCR beta chain was sequenced within a study of Graves' ophthalmopathy and Graves' hyperthyroidism. Amplified material comprised TCR beta CDR3 regions derived from RNA transcripts. First-round RT-PCR used HTBI primers; second-round multiplex PCR followed. TCRdb reprocessed the multiplex PCR reads with MiXCR, giving one entry per CDR3 protein. The data show about 550,000 distinct CDR3 sequences, under 40% seen once. This clonotype was seen ten or more times. Its antigen remains unknown. Study results and caveats: Blood was where most expanded thyroid clonotypes above 0.001 frequency also turned up.

The receptor's source is an adult man with Graves' hyperthyroidism. Sequencing input: peripheral blood or thyroid tissue (not recorded which).

In DNA, the CDR3 is TGTGCCAGCAGTCACAGGGTGTTGACGGATGAAAAACTGTTTTTT. Protein product: CASSHRVLTDEKLFF. The rearrangement links TRBV12-3 or TRBV12-4 to TRBJ1-4; D might be TRBD1 (6 bases). This CDR3 is built from 15 residues. Trimming took off 5 bases at V and 6 bases at J, with 16 bases between the two ends.